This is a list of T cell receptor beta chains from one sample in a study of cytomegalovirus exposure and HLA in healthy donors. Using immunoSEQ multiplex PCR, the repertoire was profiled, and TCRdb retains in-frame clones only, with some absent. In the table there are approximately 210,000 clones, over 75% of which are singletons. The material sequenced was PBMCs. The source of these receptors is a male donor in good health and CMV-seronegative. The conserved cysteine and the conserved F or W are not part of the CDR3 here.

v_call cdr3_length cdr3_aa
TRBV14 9 ASSHSYEQY
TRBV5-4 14 ASSFSGGFANEKLF
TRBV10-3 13 AISETRTGGYEQY
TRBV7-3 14 ASSLKIGQGTDTQY
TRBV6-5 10 ASSFEDTEAF
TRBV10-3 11 AISSDRVEGYT
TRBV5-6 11 ASSPRGAYEQY
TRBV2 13 ASSPLAGGHDTQY
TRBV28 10 ASRSGQGGYT
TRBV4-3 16 ASSQRTGEGSGANVLT
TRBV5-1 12 ASSNPGGSTEAF
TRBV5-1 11 ASSLYGYNEQF
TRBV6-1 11 ASRGQYQETQY
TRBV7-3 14 ASSQPGGGTNEKLF
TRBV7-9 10 SSRLPYPEAF
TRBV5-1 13 ASSLEQGLSYEQY
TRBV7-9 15 ASSPLTGGIFGTEAF
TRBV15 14 ATSRVASGSIYEQY
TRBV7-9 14 ASSLALAGETDTQY
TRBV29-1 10 SVLPGVYEQY
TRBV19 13 ASNPGDIGNQPQH
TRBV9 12 ASSLRDRAWEQY
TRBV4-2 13 ASSQEYAGTDTQY
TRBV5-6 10 ASTNDRSEQY
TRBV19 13 ASSSSGQSTDTQY
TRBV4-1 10 ASSFGGTEAF
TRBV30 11 AWSTGGDQPQH